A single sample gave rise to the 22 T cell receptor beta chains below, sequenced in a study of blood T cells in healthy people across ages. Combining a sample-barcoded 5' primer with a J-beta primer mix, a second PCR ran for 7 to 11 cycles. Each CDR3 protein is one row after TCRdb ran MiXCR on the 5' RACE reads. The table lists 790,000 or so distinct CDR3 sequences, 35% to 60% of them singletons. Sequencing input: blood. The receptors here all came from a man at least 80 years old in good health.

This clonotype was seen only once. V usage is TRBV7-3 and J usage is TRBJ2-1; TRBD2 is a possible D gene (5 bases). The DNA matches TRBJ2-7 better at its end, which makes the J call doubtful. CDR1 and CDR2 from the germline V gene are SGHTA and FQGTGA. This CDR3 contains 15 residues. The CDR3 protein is CASSFLPGWVYEQYF. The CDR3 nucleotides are TGTGCCAGCAGCTTCCTTCCGGGGTGGGTCTACGAGCAGTACTTC.

CDR3 DNA sequence: TGTGCCAGCAGCTTGGGGACAGGGAGCGAGCAGTACTTC. It codes for CASSLGTGSEQYF. The chain joins TRBV7-8 to TRBJ2-7; 9 positions match TRBD1. V dropped 3 bases and J dropped 6; count of bases not matched to a gene: 3. Germline V gene sequence: CDR1 SGHVS, CDR2 FQNEAQ. The CDR3 has 13 amino acids.

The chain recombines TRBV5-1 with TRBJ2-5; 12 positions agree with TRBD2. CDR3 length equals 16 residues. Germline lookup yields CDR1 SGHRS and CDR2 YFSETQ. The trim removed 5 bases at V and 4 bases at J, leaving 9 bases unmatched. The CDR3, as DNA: TGCGCCAGCAGTATTGGACTAGCGGGAAACTCAGAGACCCAGTACTTC. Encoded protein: CASSIGLAGNSETQYF.

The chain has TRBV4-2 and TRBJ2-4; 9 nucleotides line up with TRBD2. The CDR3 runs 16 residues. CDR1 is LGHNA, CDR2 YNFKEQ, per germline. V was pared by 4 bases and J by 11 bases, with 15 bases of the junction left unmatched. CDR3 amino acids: CASSPGGGGDRVVQYF. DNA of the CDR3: TGTGCCAGCAGCCCCGGCGGCGGGGGGGACCGAGTTGTTCAGTACTTC.

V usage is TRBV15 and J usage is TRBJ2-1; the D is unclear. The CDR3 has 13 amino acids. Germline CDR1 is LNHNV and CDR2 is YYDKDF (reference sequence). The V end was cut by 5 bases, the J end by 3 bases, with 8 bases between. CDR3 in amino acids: CATSQWGYNEQFF. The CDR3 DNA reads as TGTGCCACCAGCCAATGGGGCTACAATGAGCAGTTCTTC.

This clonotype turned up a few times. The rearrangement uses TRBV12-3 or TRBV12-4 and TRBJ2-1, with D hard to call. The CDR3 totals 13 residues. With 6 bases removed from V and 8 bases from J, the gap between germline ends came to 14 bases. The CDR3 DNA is TGTGCCAGCAGGATCTTAGTCTCGGATGAGCAGTTCTTC. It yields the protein CASRILVSDEQFF.

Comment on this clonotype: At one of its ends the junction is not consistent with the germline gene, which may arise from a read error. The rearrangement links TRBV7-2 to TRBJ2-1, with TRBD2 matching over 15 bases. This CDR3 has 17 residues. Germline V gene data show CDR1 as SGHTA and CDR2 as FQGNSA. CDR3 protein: CAGSRGLAGGLGYEQFF. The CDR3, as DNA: TGTGCCGGCAGCAGAGGACTAGCGGGAGGGCTCGGGTATGAGCAGTTCTTC.

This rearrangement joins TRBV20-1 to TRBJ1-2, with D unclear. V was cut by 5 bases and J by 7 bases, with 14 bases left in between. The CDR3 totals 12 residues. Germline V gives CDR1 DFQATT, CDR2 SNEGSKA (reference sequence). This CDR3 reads CSAPDVLRGYTF. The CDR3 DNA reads TGCAGTGCTCCGGACGTACTACGTGGCTACACCTTC.

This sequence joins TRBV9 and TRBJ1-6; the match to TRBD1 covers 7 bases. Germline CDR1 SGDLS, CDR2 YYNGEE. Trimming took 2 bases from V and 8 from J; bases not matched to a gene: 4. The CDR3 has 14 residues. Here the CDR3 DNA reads TGTGCCAGCAGCGTCGACAGGGTTGATTCACCCCTCCACTTT. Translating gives CASSVDRVDSPLHF.

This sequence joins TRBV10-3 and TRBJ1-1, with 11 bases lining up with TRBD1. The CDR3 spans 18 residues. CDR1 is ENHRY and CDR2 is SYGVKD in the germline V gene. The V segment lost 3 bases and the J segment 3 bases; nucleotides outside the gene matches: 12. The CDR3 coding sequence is TGTGCCATCAGTGAAAGAGTTCTTGGACAGGGGGCTCACACTGAAGCTTTCTTT. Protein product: CAISERVLGQGAHTEAFF.

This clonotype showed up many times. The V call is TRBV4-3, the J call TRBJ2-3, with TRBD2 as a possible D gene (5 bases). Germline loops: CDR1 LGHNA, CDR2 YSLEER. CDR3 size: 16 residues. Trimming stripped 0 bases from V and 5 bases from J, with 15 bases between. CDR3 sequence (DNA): TGCGCCAGCAGCCAAGATCTCGGCTTGGGGAGAGATACGCAGTATTTT. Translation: CASSQDLGLGRDTQYF.

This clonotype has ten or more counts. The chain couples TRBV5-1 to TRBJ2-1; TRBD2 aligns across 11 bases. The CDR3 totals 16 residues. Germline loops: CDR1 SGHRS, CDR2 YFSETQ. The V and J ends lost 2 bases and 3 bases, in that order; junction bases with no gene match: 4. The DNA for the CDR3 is TGCGCCAGCAGCTTAACTAGCGGGAGTCTCTACAATGAGCAGTTCTTC. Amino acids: CASSLTSGSLYNEQFF.

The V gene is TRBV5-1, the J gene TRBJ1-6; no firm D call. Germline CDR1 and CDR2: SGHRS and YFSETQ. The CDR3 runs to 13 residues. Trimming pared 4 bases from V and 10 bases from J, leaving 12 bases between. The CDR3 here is CASSMDRDSPLHF. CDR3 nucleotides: TGCGCCAGCAGCATGGACCGAGACTCACCCCTCCACTTT.

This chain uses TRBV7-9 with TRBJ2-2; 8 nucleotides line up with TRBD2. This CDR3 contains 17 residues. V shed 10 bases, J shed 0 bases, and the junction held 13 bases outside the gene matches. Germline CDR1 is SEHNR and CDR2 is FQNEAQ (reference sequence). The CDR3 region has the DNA TGTGCCACCTTTGTAGCCATTAGCGGGACGAACACCGGGGAGCTGTTTTTT. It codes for CATFVAISGTNTGELFF. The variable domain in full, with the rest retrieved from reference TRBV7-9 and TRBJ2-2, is DTGVSQNPRHKITKRGQNVTFRCDPISEHNRLYWYRQTLGQGPEFLTYFQNEAQLEKSRLLSDRFSAERPKGSFSTLEIQRTEQGDSAMYLCATFVAISGTNTGELFFGEGSRLTVL.

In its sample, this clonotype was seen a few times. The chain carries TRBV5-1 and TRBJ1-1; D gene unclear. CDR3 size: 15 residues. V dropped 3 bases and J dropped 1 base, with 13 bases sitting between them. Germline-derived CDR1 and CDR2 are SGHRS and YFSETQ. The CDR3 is CASSSDTWRNTEAFF. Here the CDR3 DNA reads TGCGCCAGCAGCTCCGACACCTGGAGGAACACTGAAGCTTTCTTT.

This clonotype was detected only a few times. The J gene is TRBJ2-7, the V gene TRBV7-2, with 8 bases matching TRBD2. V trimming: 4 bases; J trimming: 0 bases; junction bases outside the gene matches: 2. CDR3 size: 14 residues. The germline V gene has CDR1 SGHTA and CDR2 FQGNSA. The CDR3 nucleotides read TGTGCCAGCAGCTCCCTAGCGGGCTCCTACGAGCAGTACTTC. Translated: CASSSLAGSYEQYF. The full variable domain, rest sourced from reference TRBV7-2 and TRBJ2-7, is GAGVSQSPSNKVTEKGKDVELRCDPISGHTALYWYRQSLGQGLEFLIYFQGNSAPDKSGLPSDRFSAERTGGSVSTLTIQRTQQEDSAVYLCASSSLAGSYEQYFGPGTRLTVT.

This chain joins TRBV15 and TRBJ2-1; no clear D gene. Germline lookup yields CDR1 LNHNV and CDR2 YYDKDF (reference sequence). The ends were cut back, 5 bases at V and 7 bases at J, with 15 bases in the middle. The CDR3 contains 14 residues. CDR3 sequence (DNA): TGTGCCACCAGCTTCGAATTGATCCCAAATGAGCAGTTCTTC. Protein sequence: CATSFELIPNEQFF. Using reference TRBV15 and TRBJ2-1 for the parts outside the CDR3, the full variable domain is DAMVIQNPRYQVTQFGKPVTLSCSQTLNHNVMYWYQQKSSQAPKLLFHYYDKDFNNEADTPDNFQSRRPNTSFCFLDIRSPGLGDTAMYLCATSFELIPNEQFFGPGTRLTVL.

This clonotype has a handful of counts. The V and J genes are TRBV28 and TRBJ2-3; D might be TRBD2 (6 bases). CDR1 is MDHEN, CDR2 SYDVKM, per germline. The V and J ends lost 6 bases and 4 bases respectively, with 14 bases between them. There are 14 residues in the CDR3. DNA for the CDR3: TGTGCCAGCAGACTCCTGGGGGGTTCAGATACGCAGTATTTT. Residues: CASRLLGGSDTQYF.

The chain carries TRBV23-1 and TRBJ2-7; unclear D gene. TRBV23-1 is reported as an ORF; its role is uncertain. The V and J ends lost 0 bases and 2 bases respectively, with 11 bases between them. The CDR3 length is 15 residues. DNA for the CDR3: TGCGCCAGCAGTCAATCGAGGTTGGATACCTACGAGCAGTACTTC. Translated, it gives CASSQSRLDTYEQYF.

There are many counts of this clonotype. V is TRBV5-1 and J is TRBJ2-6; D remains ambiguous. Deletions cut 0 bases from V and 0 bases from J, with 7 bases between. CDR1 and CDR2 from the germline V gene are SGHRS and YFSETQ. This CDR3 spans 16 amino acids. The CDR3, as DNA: TGCGCCAGCAGCTTGGGCGGTCCCTCTGGGGCCAACGTCCTGACTTTC. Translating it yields CASSLGGPSGANVLTF.

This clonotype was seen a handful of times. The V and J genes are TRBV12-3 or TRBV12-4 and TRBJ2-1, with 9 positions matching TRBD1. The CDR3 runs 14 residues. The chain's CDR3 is CASAGTGSYNEQFF. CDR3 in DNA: TGTGCAAGCGCCGGGACAGGGTCTTACAATGAGCAGTTCTTC.

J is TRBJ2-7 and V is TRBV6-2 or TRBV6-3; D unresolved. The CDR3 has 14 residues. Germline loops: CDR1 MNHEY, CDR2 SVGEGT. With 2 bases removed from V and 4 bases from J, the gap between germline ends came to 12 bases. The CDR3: CASSYIGNTYEQYF. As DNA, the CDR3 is TGTGCCAGCAGTTACATAGGCAACACTTACGAGCAGTACTTC.